These 6 T cell receptor beta chains were all obtained from the same sample, sequenced in a study of T cells in Graves' hyperthyroidism and ophthalmopathy. The TCR beta CDR3 regions underwent amplification using RNA transcripts as the source. In the first-round RT-PCR of the TCR CDR3, the HTBI primer set was used. TCRdb reprocessed the multiplex PCR reads with MiXCR, giving one entry per CDR3 protein. The sample lists a few hundred thousand distinct CDR3 sequences; roughly 22% were seen once. Sequencing was performed on blood. The receptors stem from a woman in her seventies with Graves' ophthalmopathy.

In the case of this clonotype: With a much larger clone just one base away, this may be a read error. The chain couples TRBV2 to TRBJ2-1; D could derive from TRBD1 or TRBD2 (5 bases each). The germline V and J ends were trimmed by 5 bases and 6 bases, with 11 bases remaining between them. The CDR3 is 13 residues long. Per the germline V gene, CDR1 is SNHLY and CDR2 is FYNNEI. In DNA form, the CDR3 reads TGTGCCAGCAGTTACGGGACGTGCAATGAGCAGTTCTTC. Protein sequence: CASSYGTCNEQFF.

The rearrangement links TRBV27 to TRBJ2-2; 7 bases agree with TRBD2. Germline V gene lookup returns CDR1 MNHEY and CDR2 SMNVEV (reference sequence). V was pared by 3 bases and J by 7 bases, with 8 bases of the junction left unmatched. CDR3 length: 15 amino acids. CDR3 region: CASSFRTRGGGELFF. The CDR3 DNA reads TGTGCCAGCAGTTTTAGGACTAGAGGTGGCGGGGAGCTGTTTTTT.

This clonotype occurred a few times. The chain couples TRBV7-9 to TRBJ1-1, with D possibly matching TRBD1 (5 bases). The germline V gene has CDR1 SEHNR and CDR2 FQNEAQ (reference sequence). CDR3 length equals 12 residues. The ends were cut back, 5 bases at V and 3 bases at J, with 7 bases in the middle. The CDR3, as DNA: TGTGCCAGCAGCCGGGACTACACTGAAGCTTTCTTT. Protein: CASSRDYTEAFF.

The rearrangement joins TRBV6-1 to TRBJ2-4, with 10 bases aligning to TRBD2. Trimming removed 2 bases from V and 6 bases from J; junction bases left unmatched: 7. The germline V gene encodes CDR1 MNHNS and CDR2 SASEGT. This CDR3 has 16 residues. The CDR3 coding sequence is TGTGCCAGCAGTGAATCCCCTAGCGGGAGACTAAACATTCAGTACTTC. Residues: CASSESPSGRLNIQYF.

This clonotype was found a few times. One junction end does not reproduce the germline sequence, and a read error may be involved. This rearrangement joins TRBV6-1 to TRBJ2-7, with D unresolved. The germline gives CDR1 MNHNS, CDR2 SASEGT. This CDR3 has 15 amino acids. CDR3 DNA sequence: TGTGCCAGCAGAGAAGTCCGAGACACCTCCTACGAGCAGTACTTC. This translates into CASREVRDTSYEQYF.

This clonotype occurred many times. The V gene is TRBV12-3 or TRBV12-4, the J gene TRBJ1-1; 7 bases agree with TRBD1. This CDR3 has 14 residues. V was pared by 1 base and J by 4 bases, with 3 bases of the junction left unmatched. CDR3 in amino acids: CASSLGAGGTEAFF. The DNA for the CDR3 is TGTGCCAGCAGTTTAGGCGCAGGGGGCACTGAAGCTTTCTTT.